This T cell receptor beta chain stems from a study of CD8 T cells in ankylosing spondylitis. Study findings and constraints: Researchers report that disease-linked clones proved CD8+ and relatively rare in peripheral blood. Clones linked to disease were reported to show significant enrichment in matched ankylosing spondylitis synovial fluid. A TCR beta motif made of eight highly homologous variants seemed typical of ankylosing spondylitis blood.

As the method for making TCR beta libraries, quantitative 5'-RACE with molecular barcodes was used. MiXCR was run by TCRdb on the 5' RACE reads, yielding one entry per CDR3 protein. The table lists 180,000 or so distinct CDR3 sequences, 11% of them singletons. In this sample, this clonotype turned up many times. Its matching antigen is unknown. The V gene lost 6 bases and the J gene lost 1 base, with 15 bases spanning the gap. There are 15 residues in the CDR3. Per the germline V gene, CDR1 is MNHNS and CDR2 is SASEGT. The rearrangement uses TRBV6-1 and TRBJ2-5; tentative D call: TRBD1 (5 bases). The TCR was taken from a male donor with ankylosing spondylitis or in good health (not recorded which). Sequenced sample: blood, either unsorted or a sorted T cell fraction (not recorded which). For the CDR3, the DNA is TGTGCCAGCAGAAAAGAAATGGGGCGCCAAGAGACCCAGTACTTC. Translation: CASRKEMGRQETQYF.